A selection of T cell receptor beta chains follows, all from one sample in a study of cytomegalovirus exposure and HLA in healthy donors. The table came from immunoSEQ multiplex PCR; TCRdb's copy has only in-frame clones and leaves some out. The sample yields some 160,000 clones, 82% seen once. The sample was PBMCs. The receptors come from a male donor in good health and CMV-seropositive. CDR3s include the opening cysteine and the closing phenylalanine or tryptophan. D genes are given only for firm matches. Rows give clone size only sometimes, using once, few, many, or a class for an expanded clone.

J gene: TRBJ1-2; V gene: TRBV25-1; D gene: .; clone size: .; CDR3 protein: CASSQGGTYGYTF; CDR3 DNA: TGTGCCAGCAGTCAGGGCGGAACCTATGGCTACACCTTC
J gene: TRBJ1-5; V gene: TRBV6-5; D gene: .; clone size: .; CDR3 protein: CASSPDRSNQPQHF; CDR3 DNA: TGTGCCAGCAGCCCAGACAGAAGCAATCAGCCCCAGCATTTT
J gene: TRBJ1-4; V gene: TRBV7-2; D gene: .; clone size: .; CDR3 protein: CASSRGGGPRNEKLFF; CDR3 DNA: TGTGCCAGCAGCAGGGGGGGCGGTCCCCGTAATGAAAAACTGTTTTTT
J gene: TRBJ1-2; V gene: TRBV14; D gene: .; clone size: .; CDR3 protein: CASSQGQGRHGYTF; CDR3 DNA: TGTGCCAGCAGCCAAGGGCAGGGGAGACATGGCTACACCTTC
J gene: TRBJ1-1; V gene: TRBV5-6; D gene: TRBD1; clone size: .; CDR3 protein: CASSLAGPGGAFF; CDR3 DNA: TGTGCCAGCAGCCTTGCCGGGCCAGGGGGAGCTTTCTTT
J gene: TRBJ2-7; V gene: TRBV28; D gene: .; clone size: .; CDR3 protein: CASTVDWGYEQYF; CDR3 DNA: TGTGCCAGCACCGTGGACTGGGGCTACGAGCAGTACTTC
J gene: TRBJ2-7; V gene: TRBV18; D gene: .; clone size: once; CDR3 protein: CASSPGQTYEQYF; CDR3 DNA: TGTGCCAGCTCACCAGGACAGACCTACGAGCAGTACTTC
J gene: TRBJ2-1; V gene: TRBV11-3; D gene: TRBD2; clone size: .; CDR3 protein: CASSLGRFVTGGPLNEQFF; CDR3 DNA: TGTGCCAGCAGCTTAGGGAGATTCGTAACGGGGGGGCCTCTGAATGAGCAGTTCTTC
J gene: TRBJ1-2; V gene: TRBV6-1; D gene: .; clone size: .; CDR3 protein: CASSDGTEVPGYTF; CDR3 DNA: TGTGCCAGCAGTGATGGGACTGAGGTCCCTGGCTACACCTTC
J gene: TRBJ1-2; V gene: TRBV9; D gene: .; clone size: .; CDR3 protein: CASSPSGGQDYGYTF; CDR3 DNA: TGTGCCAGCAGCCCAAGCGGTGGGCAAGACTATGGCTACACCTTC
J gene: TRBJ2-7; V gene: TRBV5-1; D gene: TRBD2; clone size: .; CDR3 protein: CASSLLAGGYEQYF; CDR3 DNA: TGCGCCAGCAGCTTGCTAGCGGGAGGCTACGAGCAGTACTTC
J gene: TRBJ2-7; V gene: TRBV5-4; D gene: TRBD2; clone size: .; CDR3 protein: CASSLAGGGSYEQYF; CDR3 DNA: TGTGCCAGCAGCTTGGCTGGGGGAGGGTCCTACGAGCAGTACTTC
J gene: TRBJ2-1; V gene: TRBV18; D gene: .; clone size: .; CDR3 protein: CASSPPAFNEQFF; CDR3 DNA: TGTGCCAGCTCACCACCGGCCTTCAATGAGCAGTTCTTC
J gene: TRBJ2-5; V gene: TRBV9; D gene: .; clone size: few; CDR3 protein: CASSVGGSAETQYF; CDR3 DNA: TGTGCCAGCAGCGTGGGGGGTAGCGCGGAGACCCAGTACTTC
J gene: TRBJ1-1; V gene: TRBV5-4; D gene: .; clone size: .; CDR3 protein: CASSLGGSGEAFF; CDR3 DNA: TGTGCCAGCAGCTTGGGAGGTAGTGGGGAAGCTTTCTTT
J gene: TRBJ2-1; V gene: TRBV6-5; D gene: .; clone size: .; CDR3 protein: CASSPTGGNEQFF; CDR3 DNA: TGTGCCAGCAGTCCGACCGGCGGCAATGAGCAGTTCTTC
J gene: TRBJ2-7; V gene: TRBV7-9; D gene: .; clone size: .; CDR3 protein: CASSLGAGLMINEQYF; CDR3 DNA: TGTGCCAGCAGCTTAGGTGCTGGACTGATGATAAACGAGCAGTACTTC
J gene: TRBJ1-5; V gene: TRBV10-1; D gene: .; clone size: .; CDR3 protein: CATSRTVSRQPQHF; CDR3 DNA: TGCGCCACCAGTCGGACAGTGAGTAGGCAGCCCCAGCATTTT
J gene: TRBJ2-2; V gene: TRBV7-6; D gene: TRBD2; clone size: .; CDR3 protein: CASSFPPSGANTGELFF; CDR3 DNA: TGTGCCAGCAGCTTTCCCCCTAGCGGGGCGAACACCGGGGAGCTGTTTTTT
J gene: TRBJ1-1; V gene: TRBV5-8; D gene: .; clone size: .; CDR3 protein: CASSVTIEAFF; CDR3 DNA: TGTGCCAGCAGTGTGACAATTGAAGCTTTCTTT